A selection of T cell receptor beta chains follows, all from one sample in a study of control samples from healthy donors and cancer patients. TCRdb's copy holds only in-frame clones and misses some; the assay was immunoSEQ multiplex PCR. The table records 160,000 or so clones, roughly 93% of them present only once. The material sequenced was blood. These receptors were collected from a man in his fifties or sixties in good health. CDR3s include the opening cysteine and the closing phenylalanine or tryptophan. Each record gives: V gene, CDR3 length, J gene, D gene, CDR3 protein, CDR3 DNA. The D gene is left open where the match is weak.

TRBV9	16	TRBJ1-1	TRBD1	CASSGLRGFGDTEAFF	TGTGCCAGCAGCGGACTCAGGGGGTTCGGGGACACTGAAGCTTTCTTT
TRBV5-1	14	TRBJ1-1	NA	CASSLGQGSTEAFF	TGCGCCAGCAGCTTAGGTCAGGGGTCAACTGAAGCTTTCTTT
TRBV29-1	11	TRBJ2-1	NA	CSSTEVNEQFF	TGCAGCTCTACGGAGGTCAATGAGCAGTTCTTC
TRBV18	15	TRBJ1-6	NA	CASSPSVEPGSPLHF	TGTGCCAGCTCTCCCAGCGTGGAGCCGGGCTCACCCCTCCACTTT
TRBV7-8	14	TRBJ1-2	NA	CASSLMAGPYGYTF	TGTGCCAGCAGCTTGATGGCAGGGCCATATGGCTACACCTTC
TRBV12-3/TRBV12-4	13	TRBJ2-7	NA	CASSFSHSYEQYF	TGTGCCAGCAGTTTCTCTCATTCCTACGAGCAGTACTTC
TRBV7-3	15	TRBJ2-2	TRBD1	CASSLRQGNTGELFF	TGTGCCAGCAGCTTACGACAGGGTAACACCGGGGAGCTGTTTTTT
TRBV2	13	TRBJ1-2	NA	CASSDVGPYGYTF	TGTGCCAGCAGTGATGTAGGGCCCTATGGCTACACCTTC
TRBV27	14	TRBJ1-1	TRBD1	CASNGRGSITEAFF	TGTGCCAGCAATGGCAGGGGGTCTATCACTGAAGCTTTCTTT
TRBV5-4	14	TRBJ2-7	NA	CASSLLGETDEQYF	TGTGCCAGCAGCTTGTTGGGAGAAACGGACGAGCAGTACTTC